This is a list of T cell receptor beta chains from one sample in a study of cytotoxic CD8 clonotypes in ibrutinib-treated CLL. Method: immunoSEQ multiplex PCR; TCRdb's copy keeps in-frame clones and lacks some. The profile shows some 130,000 clones, roughly three quarters of them singletons. This sample comprised PBMCs, obtained after 24 months of ibrutinib treatment. These receptors came from a human donor with chronic lymphocytic leukemia. CDR3s include the opening cysteine and the closing phenylalanine or tryptophan. The order of the fields is D gene, J gene, clone size, V gene, CDR3 DNA, CDR3 protein. A D gene is named only where the DNA matches it firmly. A row's size may be missing; if present it is once, few, many or a size class.

>TRBD1|TRBJ2-7|medium-sized|TRBV4-3
TGCGCCAGCAGCCGAGACAGGGGGCCCTACGAGCAGTACTTC
CASSRDRGPYEQYF
>.|TRBJ2-6|.|TRBV7-2
TGTGCCAGCTTCCCTCTGGGGGCCAACGTCCTGACTTTC
CASFPLGANVLTF
>TRBD2|TRBJ2-3|.|TRBV7-9
TGTGCCACCGGGGGGTCTGGCACAGATACGCAGTATTTT
CATGGSGTDTQYF
>.|TRBJ1-1|few|TRBV5-1
TGCGCCAGCAGCTTGTTGGCAGTGGACGCTGAAGCTTTCTTT
CASSLLAVDAEAFF
>.|TRBJ1-3|once|TRBV18
TGTGCCAGCTCATTAGACTCCGTCTCTGGAAACACCATATATTTT
CASSLDSVSGNTIYF
>.|TRBJ2-5|.|TRBV19
TGTGCCAGTAGTATGGGACACCCTACCCAAGAGACCCAGTACTTC
CASSMGHPTQETQYF
>TRBD2|TRBJ2-5|.|TRBV7-2
TGTGCCAGCAGCCCCACCGGGACTAGTGGAGAGACCCAGTACTTC
CASSPTGTSGETQYF
>.|TRBJ1-5|.|TRBV28
TGTGCCAGCAGTTTTTCGGCAGGGGGCAATCAGCCCCAGCATTTT
CASSFSAGGNQPQHF
>.|TRBJ1-5|.|TRBV5-8
TGTGCCAGCAGCCCCCCTTTCGGTCAGCCCCAGCATTTT
CASSPPFGQPQHF
>TRBD2|TRBJ2-1|few|TRBV7-3
TGTGCCAGCAGCCTTAGCGGGAGTGCTTACAATGAGCAGTTCTTC
CASSLSGSAYNEQFF
>.|TRBJ1-2|.|TRBV30
TGTGCCTGGAGTGTAACCAACTATGGCTACACCTTC
CAWSVTNYGYTF
>TRBD1|TRBJ2-3|few|TRBV9
TGTGCCAGCAGCGTGCAGGCAGGGGGCTGGGATACGCAGTATTTT
CASSVQAGGWDTQYF
>.|TRBJ2-3|.|TRBV11-2
TGTGCCAGCAGCTTAGGGACAATCACAGATACGCAGTATTTT
CASSLGTITDTQYF
>.|TRBJ1-1|few|TRBV23-1
TGCGCCAGCAGCCATGCGGTCATCAGGGGCACGAACACTGAAGCTTTCTTT
CASSHAVIRGTNTEAFF
>.|TRBJ2-2|.|TRBV9
TGTGCCAGCAGCCCCCGAGGTAGCAGAATCACCGGGGAGCTGTTTTTT
CASSPRGSRITGELFF
>TRBD1|TRBJ2-2|once|TRBV7-6
TGTGCCAGCAGCTTAGGGACAGGGAAATTGACCGGGGAGCTGTTTTTT
CASSLGTGKLTGELFF
>.|TRBJ2-3|.|TRBV19
TGTGCCAGTAGTTTAGAGGGCAGGGGAACGACAGATACGCAGTATTTT
CASSLEGRGTTDTQYF
>TRBD2|TRBJ2-1|.|TRBV5-1
TGCGCCAGCAGCCCCCCCGGGGGAGGGAATGAGCAGTTCTTC
CASSPPGGGNEQFF
>.|TRBJ1-4|few|TRBV6-1
TGTGCCAGCCTTATCGGGGGGTCTAATGAAAAACTGTTTTTT
CASLIGGSNEKLFF
>.|TRBJ1-2|.|TRBV5-5
TGTGCCAGCAGCTTGGCCGGGGCTGGCTATGGCTACACCTTC
CASSLAGAGYGYTF
>.|TRBJ2-1|.|TRBV7-2
TGTGCCAGCAGCCTAGAGGGCCCCTCAATGGCGTTCTTC
CASSLEGPSMAFF
>.|TRBJ2-2|few|TRBV7-9
TGTGCCAGCAGCTTAGCAAGGTCCGTCCCCGGGGAGCTGTTTTTT
CASSLARSVPGELFF
>.|TRBJ1-3|.|TRBV28
TGTGCCAGCAGCCGGAGGGGCCAGGGTGGAAACACCATATATTTT
CASSRRGQGGNTIYF
>.|TRBJ2-1|.|TRBV7-2
TGTGCCAGCAGCCCGAGCAGAACATCCTACAATGAGCAGTTCTTC
CASSPSRTSYNEQFF
>.|TRBJ1-1|.|TRBV10-3
TGTGCCATCAGTGAGGGGGGTTTTGGCACTGAAGCTTTCTTT
CAISEGGFGTEAFF
>.|TRBJ2-7|.|TRBV30
TGTGCCTGGACCCGGGACGCGCCCTACGAGCAGTACTTC
CAWTRDAPYEQYF